This entry describes one T cell receptor (beta chain). Its antigen is not identified. The PCR had 60 Vbeta and 13 Jbeta primers. Libraries were prepared by immunoSEQ multiplex PCR; TCRdb keeps only in-frame clonotypes and omits some of them. The sample holds about 160,000 clones, roughly 80% seen once. This record comes from a study of cytomegalovirus exposure and HLA in healthy donors. Study details: Earlier work reported 110 million or so unique TCR beta sequences from roughly 180 million T cells.

General study results and limits: Among CMV-associated TCR beta chains, most appeared HLA-restricted in a later analysis.

CDR3 length: 9 residues. This clonotype was sampled from a man aged 45-65 years in good health and CMV-seropositive. The chain combines TRBV1 with TRBJ2-5; TRBD2, as called in the table, went unchecked against the DNA. TRBV1 is classified as a pseudogene. The material sequenced was PBMCs. CDR3 DNA: TGCACTTCAAGACCGGAGGTTTACTTC. It translates to CTSRPEVYF.